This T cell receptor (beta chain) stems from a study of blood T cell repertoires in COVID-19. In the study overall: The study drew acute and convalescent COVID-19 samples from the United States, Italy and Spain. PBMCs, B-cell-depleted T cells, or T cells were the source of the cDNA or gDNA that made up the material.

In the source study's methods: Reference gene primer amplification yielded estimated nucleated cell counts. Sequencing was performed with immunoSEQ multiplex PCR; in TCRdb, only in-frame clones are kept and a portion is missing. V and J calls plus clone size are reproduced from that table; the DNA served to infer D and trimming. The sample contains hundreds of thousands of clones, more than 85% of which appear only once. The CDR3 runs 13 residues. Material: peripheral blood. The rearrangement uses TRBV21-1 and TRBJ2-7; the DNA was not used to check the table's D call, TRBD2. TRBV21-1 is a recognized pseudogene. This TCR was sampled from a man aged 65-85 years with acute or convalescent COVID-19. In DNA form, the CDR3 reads TGTGCCAGCAGGTCGGGGGGCTCCTACGAGCAGTACTTC. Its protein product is CASRSGGSYEQYF.